Shown below are 8 T cell receptor beta chains from a single sample sequenced in a study of cytomegalovirus exposure and HLA in healthy donors. Amplification used 60 Vbeta primers and 13 Jbeta primers. Sequencing used immunoSEQ multiplex PCR; TCRdb keeps in-frame clones, though not all of them. The sample lists about 100,000 clones, around four fifths occurring once. The sample comprised PBMCs. These receptors all come from a man between 40 and 49 years old in good health and CMV-seropositive.

The V call is TRBV7-9, the J call TRBJ2-7; TRBD1 matches at 7 bases. CDR1 is SEHNR, CDR2 FQNEAQ, per germline (reference sequence). Trimming removed 5 bases from V and 7 bases from J; junction bases left unmatched: 5. The CDR3 totals 12 residues. DNA for the CDR3: TGTGCCAGCAGCACAGGGGACGGAGAGCAGTACTTC. Translated: CASSTGDGEQYF.

V and J are TRBV27 and TRBJ2-5; TRBD1 agrees at 9 bases. From germline, CDR1 is MNHEY and CDR2 SMNVEV (reference sequence). The junction had 8 bases not matched to a gene; V was cut back by 0 bases and J by 6 bases. This CDR3 has 16 residues. CDR3 loop: CASSLSPGQGIKTQYF. CDR3 DNA: TGTGCCAGCAGTTTATCTCCGGGACAGGGAATAAAGACCCAGTACTTC.

The chain links TRBV14 to TRBJ2-7; no reliable D call. Germline CDR1 and CDR2: SGHDN and FVKESK. Trimming removed 4 bases at V and 3 bases at J, with 7 bases between. CDR3 length equals 12 residues. Here the CDR3 reads CASSLASYEQYF. The CDR3 coding sequence is TGTGCCAGCAGCCTGGCTAGCTACGAGCAGTACTTC. Drawing the rest from reference TRBV14 and TRBJ2-7, the complete variable domain is EAGVTQFPSHSVIEKGQTVTLRCDPISGHDNLYWYRRVMGKEIKFLLHFVKESKQDESGMPNNRFLAERTGGTYSTLKVQPAELEDSGVYFCASSLASYEQYFGPGTRLTVT.

The chain has TRBV11-1 and TRBJ2-5; a possible D gene is TRBD2 (6 bases). The assigned J gene may be wrong: the sequence end matches TRBJ2-7 better. CDR3 length equals 14 residues. Looked up from germline, CDR1 is SGHAT and CDR2 is FQDESV (reference sequence). CDR3 protein: CASSLEGRTYEQYF. The CDR3 DNA sequence: TGTGCCAGCAGCTTAGAAGGGAGGACCTACGAGCAGTACTTC.

The chain uses TRBV7-2 and TRBJ2-3; 10 nucleotides agree with TRBD1. The CDR3 sequence is 15 residues long. V lost 5 bases and J lost 1; bases outside the gene matches: 3. The V gene's germline CDR1 is SGHTA and CDR2 FQGNSA. Here the CDR3 reads CASSDRGHGTDTQYF. CDR3 DNA: TGTGCCAGCAGCGACAGGGGGCATGGCACAGATACGCAGTATTTT.

The chain combines TRBV7-6 with TRBJ2-5; TRBD2 matches at 7 bases. The CDR3 sequence is 14 residues long. Germline CDR1 reads SGHVS; CDR2 reads FNYEAQ. J gave up 9 bases and V 5 bases, and 12 bases lay outside the gene matches. The CDR3 here is CASSPMGGGGSQYF. In nucleotides, the CDR3 is TGTGCCAGCAGCCCCATGGGTGGGGGGGGGTCCCAGTACTTC.

The chain has TRBV6-5 and TRBJ2-7, with 8 nucleotides matching TRBD2. CDR1 is MNHEY and CDR2 is SVGAGI in the germline V gene. Germline trimming cut 2 bases from V and 7 bases from J; bases unmatched to any gene: 13. CDR3 size: 16 residues. The CDR3 loop reads CASSYGNGGAISEQYF. The CDR3 nucleotides are TGTGCCAGCAGTTACGGAAACGGGGGGGCCATTTCGGAGCAGTACTTC.

This chain joins TRBV18 and TRBJ2-7; 8 nucleotides align to TRBD1. CDR1 is KGHSH and CDR2 is LQKENI in the germline V gene. The CDR3 runs 13 residues. Trimming took 8 bases from V and 4 from J; bases not matched to a gene: 7. The CDR3: CASATDRAYEQYF. The CDR3, as DNA: TGTGCCAGCGCAACGGACAGGGCATACGAGCAGTACTTC.